The 14 T cell receptor beta chains reported below all come from one sample, sequenced in a study of T cell responses to AZD1222 COVID-19 vaccine. Sequencing used immunoSEQ multiplex PCR; TCRdb keeps in-frame clones, though not all of them. The sample carries approximately 76,000 clones, about 93% recorded once. The specimen comprised peripheral blood, sampled on day 0 of MenACWY control vaccination. The source is an adult in good health.

This clone was seen a single time. The J gene is TRBJ1-1, the V gene TRBV3-1 (or the pseudogene TRBV3-2); D is uncertain. Between the trimmed V and J ends, which lost 0 bases and 1 base, there was a span of 15 bases. This CDR3 contains 17 residues. The germline gives CDR1 LGHDT, CDR2 YNNKEL (reference sequence). This CDR3 is CASSQEAGMLGNTEAFF. In DNA form, the CDR3 reads TGTGCCAGCAGCCAAGAGGCGGGCATGCTAGGGAACACTGAAGCTTTCTTT.

This chain connects TRBV6-5 to TRBJ1-2, with D unresolved. The CDR3 is 12 amino acids. Looked up from germline, CDR1 is MNHEY and CDR2 is SVGAGI. V gave up 7 bases and J gave up 7 bases, with 13 bases separating them. The CDR3 coding sequence is TGTGCCAGCATATCGGGGTACCGTGGCTACACCTTC. Protein product: CASISGYRGYTF.

The V call is TRBV7-2, the J call TRBJ2-7; 11 bases map to TRBD2. The CDR3 spans 16 residues. CDR1 is SGHTA, CDR2 FQGNSA, per germline. Trimming at V came to 5 bases and at J to 2 bases, leaving 8 bases not matched to a gene. CDR3 nucleotide sequence: TGTGCCAGCAGCCCCGGACTAGCGGGCGCGGCCTACGAGCAGTACTTC. As protein: CASSPGLAGAAYEQYF.

The genes are TRBV4-1 and TRBJ2-7; D may match TRBD1 or TRBD2 (6 bases each). CDR1 is MGHRA and CDR2 is YSYEKL in the germline V gene. Trimming shortened V by 0 bases and J by 4 bases, and 13 bases separated the two germline ends. This CDR3 spans 15 amino acids. The CDR3 region has the DNA TGCGCCAGCAGCCAAGATGAGGAGGGGGAGTACGAGCAGTACTTC. Amino acid sequence: CASSQDEEGEYEQYF.

The chain has TRBV6-5 and TRBJ2-3; unclear D gene. The V end was cut by 6 bases, the J end by 0 bases, with 10 bases between. From germline, CDR1 is MNHEY and CDR2 SVGAGI. The CDR3 runs to 14 residues. This CDR3 reads CASSQTGSTDTQYF. Written as DNA, the CDR3 is TGTGCCAGCAGCCAGACTGGCAGCACAGATACGCAGTATTTT.

This chain connects TRBV28 to TRBJ2-7, with a weak D call TRBD2 (5 bases). The germline V gene encodes CDR1 MDHEN and CDR2 SYDVKM. The CDR3 length is 14 residues. The germline V and J ends were trimmed by 8 bases and 0 bases, with 14 bases remaining between them. CDR3 protein: CASRKLGSSYEQYF. The CDR3 DNA sequence: TGTGCCAGCCGTAAGCTGGGGAGCTCCTACGAGCAGTACTTC.

The chain employs TRBV19 and TRBJ1-3; perhaps TRBD1 as D (5 bases). This CDR3 has 17 residues. The ends were cut back, 5 bases at V and 0 bases at J, with 17 bases in the middle. The V gene's germline CDR1 is LNHDA and CDR2 SQIVND (reference sequence). CDR3 amino acids: CASSFHPGTTSGNTIYF. CDR3 DNA: TGTGCCAGTAGTTTTCACCCTGGGACTACCTCTGGAAACACCATATATTTT.

The J gene is TRBJ1-5, the V gene TRBV2; no definite D call. In germline, CDR1 is SNHLY, CDR2 FYNNEI. V lost 6 bases and J lost 6, with 12 bases in between. The CDR3 has 13 residues. For the CDR3, the DNA is TGTGCCAGCAGGGCCGACGGGAGTCAGCCCCAGCATTTT. It codes for CASRADGSQPQHF. The whole variable domain, remainder taken from reference TRBV2 and TRBJ1-5, is EPEVTQTPSHQVTQMGQEVILRCVPISNHLYFYWYRQILGQKVEFLVSFYNNEISEKSEIFDDQFSVERPDGSNFTLKIRSTKLEDSAMYFCASRADGSQPQHFGDGTRLSIL.

This clone was recorded only once. V usage is TRBV6-5 and J usage is TRBJ1-1; no firm D call. The germline V gene encodes CDR1 MNHEY and CDR2 SVGAGI. Trimming left V 0 bases short and J 4 bases short, with 12 bases between. The CDR3 contains 15 residues. CDR3 residues: CASSYSQSRSTEAFF. The CDR3, as DNA: TGTGCCAGCAGTTACTCGCAGAGCAGGAGCACTGAAGCTTTCTTT.

V is TRBV5-1 and J is TRBJ1-1; D is uncertain. CDR1 SGHRS and CDR2 YFSETQ come from the germline V gene. The V end was cut by 5 bases, the J end by 5 bases, with 7 bases between. The CDR3 is 11 amino acids. CDR3 bases: TGCGCCAGCAGGGGAGAAACTGAAGCTTTCTTT. Its translation is CASRGETEAFF.

This rearrangement joins TRBV7-9 to TRBJ2-6, with D tentatively TRBD1 (5 bases). This CDR3 is built from 17 residues. Germline CDR1 and CDR2: SEHNR and FQNEAQ (reference sequence). V lost 5 bases and J lost 4, with 18 bases in between. CDR3 sequence: CASSPGILSSGANVLTF. The DNA for the CDR3 is TGTGCCAGCAGCCCAGGGATTTTGAGTTCCGGGGCCAACGTCCTGACTTTC.

V usage is TRBV30 and J usage is TRBJ1-5, with TRBD1 as a possible D gene (5 bases). The CDR3 totals 16 residues. Germline CDR1 GTSNPN, CDR2 SVGIG (reference sequence). V lost 0 bases and J lost 4, with 16 bases in between. The DNA for the CDR3 is TGTGCCTGGAGTGTAGGGGAGGGCGGTGGAAATCAGCCCCAGCATTTT. Amino acid sequence: CAWSVGEGGGNQPQHF.

The chain employs TRBV6-5 and TRBJ1-5; TRBD1 matches at 8 bases. V lost 6 bases, J lost 2 bases, and 3 bases stayed unmatched. This CDR3 comprises 14 residues. The germline V gene encodes CDR1 MNHEY and CDR2 SVGAGI. DNA for the CDR3: TGTGCCAGCAGCGGACAGGGTGGCAATCAGCCCCAGCATTTT. Translation gives CASSGQGGNQPQHF.

The gene calls are TRBV29-1 and TRBJ2-1, with TRBD2 matching 9 bases. Germline loops: CDR1 SQVTM, CDR2 ANQGSEA. After removal of 6 bases from V and 4 bases from J, the junction contained 7 bases not matched to a gene. The CDR3 has 14 amino acids. For the CDR3, the DNA is TGCAGCGTAGATGGGACTAGCCCGTACAATGAGCAGTTCTTC. Translating gives CSVDGTSPYNEQFF.